This TCR beta chain was identified in a study of blood T cell repertoires in COVID-19. Study information: Sample material is recorded as cDNA or gDNA derived from T cells, B-cell-depleted T cells, or PBMCs.

Participant reports of clinical history set cohort assignment. The germline V and J ends were trimmed by 6 bases and 1 base, with 10 bases remaining between them. Germline V gene lookup returns CDR1 SNHLY and CDR2 FYNNEI. The CDR3 loop spans 14 amino acids. Generated by immunoSEQ multiplex PCR, the TCRdb table keeps only in-frame clones and is missing some. The table lists fewer than 350,000 clones, 88% of them singletons, with just over 1% in the top ten. J is TRBJ1-5 and V is TRBV2; possibly TRBD1 for D (5 bases). This clonotype was sampled from a woman aged 25-40 years who had been exposed to COVID-19. Input material: PBMCs or T cells enriched from blood (not recorded which). CDR3 nucleotides: TGTGCCAGCAGGGAATCAGGGAGCAATCAGCCCCAGCATTTT. It yields the protein CASRESGSNQPQHF.